One TCR beta chain is described in this entry. The CDR3 is 14 amino acids. Germline assignment: CDR1 SGHRS and CDR2 YFSETQ. Losses at the gene ends were 4 bases for V and 6 bases for J; bases not matched to a gene: 9. The source of the sample is a study of blood T cell repertoires in COVID-19. In the authors' methods: Amplification of reference gene primers provided the estimated nucleated cell counts. Assay used: immunoSEQ multiplex PCR; TCRdb lists only in-frame clones, some missing. V and J calls plus clone size are reproduced from that table; the DNA served to infer D and trimming. The sample has 200,000 to 250,000 clones, about four fifths seen once; the top ten hold approximately 4%. Adults between about 18 and 89 years of age took part from about two dozen US areas. Those designated as exposed participants met a COVID-19 case within 2 weeks before study entry.

This rearrangement joins TRBV5-1 to TRBJ1-1; 7 bases align to TRBD1. What was sequenced was PBMCs or T cells enriched from blood (not recorded which). The receptor comes from a woman in her forties who had been exposed to COVID-19. The CDR3 sequence is CASSPQTGSSEAFF. The CDR3 bases are TGCGCCAGCAGCCCTCAGACAGGGAGCTCTGAAGCTTTCTTT.